These 25 T cell receptor beta chains share one sample of origin, sequenced in a study of T cell responses to AZD1222 COVID-19 vaccine. Method: immunoSEQ multiplex PCR; TCRdb's copy keeps in-frame clones and lacks some. The data show some 110,000 clones, about 89% seen once. The specimen was peripheral blood, collected 28 days after the second AZD1222 dose. The receptors originated from an adult who received the AZD1222 COVID-19 vaccine.

The chain is built from TRBV4-3 and TRBJ1-2; D ambiguous. Germline CDR1 and CDR2: LGHNA and YSLEER. Trimming took 0 bases from V and 3 from J, leaving 14 bases between them. CDR3 length: 16 amino acids. The CDR3 loop is CASSQDLGFRDYGYTF. For the CDR3, the DNA is TGCGCCAGCAGCCAAGATCTGGGCTTTCGGGACTATGGCTACACCTTC.

The gene calls are TRBV28 and TRBJ2-1; D not certain. Germline V gene lookup returns CDR1 MDHEN and CDR2 SYDVKM. The V end lost 11 bases, the J end lost 4 bases, and 9 bases lay between the germline ends. The CDR3 has 11 amino acids. The CDR3 DNA sequence: TGTGCCCTCGGCTCGTACAATGAGCAGTTCTTC. Its translation is CALGSYNEQFF.

This clone was detected a few times. The rearrangement links TRBV28 to TRBJ2-7; 10 bases fit TRBD2. V dropped 4 bases and J dropped 2; count of bases not matched to a gene: 23. The V gene's germline CDR1 is MDHEN and CDR2 SYDVKM. CDR3 size: 21 residues. The CDR3 DNA is TGTGCCAGCAGTTCGCCATTTCAGGGGTATCTAGCGGGAGTATCCCCCTACGAGCAGTACTTC. This gives the protein CASSSPFQGYLAGVSPYEQYF.

The chain uses TRBV6-5 and TRBJ1-3; D is undetermined. The germline V gene encodes CDR1 MNHEY and CDR2 SVGAGI. This CDR3 contains 16 residues. Trimming took off 0 bases at V and 0 bases at J, with 9 bases between the two ends. CDR3 coding DNA: TGTGCCAGCAGTTACTCAAGGGCCTACTCTGGAAACACCATATATTTT. It translates to CASSYSRAYSGNTIYF.

CDR3: CASSQGARGLSLYNEQFF. The CDR3 nucleotides read TGCGCCAGCAGCCAAGGGGCCAGGGGCCTTTCCCTCTACAATGAGCAGTTCTTC. The chain joins TRBV4-1 to TRBJ2-1; D is perhaps TRBD1 (6 bases). CDR1 and CDR2 (germline): MGHRA, YSYEKL. This CDR3 comprises 18 residues. The V end was cut by 1 base, the J end by 3 bases, with 19 bases between.

The rearrangement links TRBV5-4 to TRBJ1-6; D remains ambiguous. Trimming took 0 bases from V and 4 from J, leaving 8 bases between them. Germline loops: CDR1 SGHNT, CDR2 YYREEE (reference sequence). CDR3 length: 15 amino acids. CDR3 DNA sequence: TGTGCCAGCAGCTTGGGATCCGGGTATAATTCACCCCTCCACTTT. Translated: CASSLGSGYNSPLHF.

This chain links TRBV9 with TRBJ2-5; D may match TRBD1 or TRBD2 (6 bases each). V lost 0 bases and J 2 bases, leaving 17 bases between the germline ends. Germline lookup yields CDR1 SGDLS and CDR2 YYNGEE. The CDR3 spans 17 residues. The CDR3 region has the DNA TGTGCCAGCAGCGTAGCCCGGGGGCCAAGCAGGCAAGAGACCCAGTACTTC. This encodes CASSVARGPSRQETQYF.

The CDR3 reads CASSKTGGYEQYF. The CDR3 DNA is TGTGCCAGCAGCAAAACAGGGGGCTACGAGCAGTACTTC. This rearrangement joins TRBV13 to TRBJ2-7, with 8 bases aligning to TRBD1. Trimming at V came to 5 bases and at J to 3 bases, leaving 3 bases not matched to a gene. The CDR3 spans 13 residues. CDR1 is PRHDT, CDR2 FYEKMQ, per germline (reference sequence).

The J gene is TRBJ2-1, the V gene TRBV5-4; TRBD2 might be the D (7 bases). CDR3 length: 16 amino acids. Germline loops: CDR1 SGHNT, CDR2 YYREEE (reference sequence). The V end lost 6 bases, the J end lost 2 bases, and 18 bases lay between the germline ends. The CDR3 spells CASTWGGGGPYNEQFF. DNA for the CDR3: TGTGCCAGCACCTGGGGGGGCGGTGGGCCCTACAATGAGCAGTTCTTC.

The CDR3 sequence is CASSYGRANYGYTF. The CDR3 region has the DNA TGTGCCAGCAGTTACGGCCGAGCTAACTATGGCTACACCTTC. The chain couples TRBV6-5 to TRBJ1-2, with D unclear. Germline assignment: CDR1 MNHEY and CDR2 SVGAGI. Trimming left V 2 bases short and J 0 bases short, with 7 bases between. The CDR3 is 14 amino acids.

The chain is built from TRBV11-3 and TRBJ2-7, with D tentatively TRBD1 (5 bases). The CDR3 spans 15 residues. Trimming removed 1 base from V and 2 bases from J, with 12 bases in between. The germline gives CDR1 SGHNT, CDR2 YENEEA. The CDR3 nucleotides are TGTGCCAGCAGCTTAGGGGGCGGCGGAACCTACGAGCAGTACTTC. Protein sequence: CASSLGGGGTYEQYF.

This clone was recorded a few times. This rearrangement joins TRBV14 to TRBJ1-4; the D gene is possibly TRBD1 (6 bases). V shed 5 bases and J shed 7 bases, with 14 bases lying between them. The CDR3 is 14 residues long. Germline lookup yields CDR1 SGHDN and CDR2 FVKESK. CDR3 sequence (DNA): TGTGCCAGCAGCGTACAGGGCATAGGTGAAAAACTGTTTTTT. It translates to CASSVQGIGEKLFF.

The chain is built from TRBV2 and TRBJ1-2, with D unclear. The CDR3 has 16 residues. Germline-derived CDR1 and CDR2 are SNHLY and FYNNEI. The V end was cut by 1 base, the J end by 1 base, with 13 bases between. CDR3 sequence reads: CASSEGVVRHNYGYTF. CDR3 nucleotide sequence: TGTGCCAGCAGTGAAGGGGTCGTCAGGCATAACTATGGCTACACCTTC.

The V gene is TRBV2, the J gene TRBJ1-1; D call uncertain. Per germline, CDR1 SNHLY and CDR2 FYNNEI. The CDR3 length is 11 residues. V was shortened by 6 bases and J by 1 base, with 3 bases between the two germline ends. For the CDR3, the DNA is TGTGCCAGCAGGCAGAACACTGAAGCTTTCTTT. Translated, it gives CASRQNTEAFF.

This chain uses TRBV10-3 with TRBJ2-7; 8 bases are shared with TRBD2. Germline CDR1 reads ENHRY; CDR2 reads SYGVKD. Germline trimming cut 0 bases from V and 3 bases from J; bases unmatched to any gene: 4. The CDR3 length is 15 residues. CDR3 sequence reads: CAISESGTRDYEQYF. The CDR3 DNA sequence: TGTGCCATCAGTGAGTCCGGGACTAGGGACTACGAGCAGTACTTC.

The rearrangement uses TRBV21-1 and TRBJ2-5; the listed D gene, TRBD2, was not tested against the DNA. TRBV21-1 is an annotated pseudogene. The CDR3 is 17 amino acids. This CDR3 is CASSKGTLRWVQETQYF. For the CDR3, the DNA is TGTGCCAGCAGCAAAGGGACTCTCCGGTGGGTGCAAGAGACCCAGTACTTC.

This chain links TRBV2 with TRBJ1-3, with TRBD1 as a possible D gene (5 bases). Germline V gene sequence: CDR1 SNHLY, CDR2 FYNNEI. Trimming shortened V by 7 bases and J by 1 base, and 11 bases separated the two germline ends. The CDR3 is 14 amino acids. The CDR3 DNA reads TGTGCCAGCACCGCGTGGGGGTCTGGAAACACCATATATTTT. This encodes CASTAWGSGNTIYF.

The CDR3 reads CASSRTGGLTGQPLHF. The CDR3 bases are TGTGCCAGCAGTAGGACAGGGGGCCTCACGGGACAACCCCTCCACTTT. This sequence joins TRBV2 and TRBJ1-6, with 11 bases that match TRBD1. The CDR3 totals 16 residues. Per germline, CDR1 SNHLY and CDR2 FYNNEI. J gave up 12 bases and V 5 bases, and 12 bases lay outside the gene matches.

V is TRBV4-3 and J is TRBJ2-5; D may be TRBD1 (8 bases). The CDR3 runs to 15 residues. V dropped 4 bases and J dropped 5 bases, with 17 bases sitting between them. The germline gives CDR1 LGHNA, CDR2 YSLEER. DNA of the CDR3: TGCGCCAGCAGCCTGGACAGGGAGGGGTTTGAGACCCAGTACTTC. Protein: CASSLDREGFETQYF.

This rearrangement joins TRBV11-3 to TRBJ2-3; D call uncertain. The CDR3 covers 16 residues. Trimming stripped 3 bases from V and 6 bases from J, with 19 bases between. Germline CDR1 reads SGHNT; CDR2 reads YENEEA. The CDR3 here is CASSFWLGSDFDTQYF. The CDR3, as DNA: TGTGCCAGCAGCTTCTGGTTGGGGTCCGACTTCGATACGCAGTATTTT.

This clone was seen once. The J gene is TRBJ2-5, the V gene TRBV4-2, with 7 bases that match TRBD2. CDR1 is LGHNA and CDR2 is YNFKEQ in the germline V gene. The CDR3 covers 16 residues. The V segment lost 0 bases and the J segment 4 bases; nucleotides outside the gene matches: 8. The CDR3 DNA reads as TGTGCCAGCAGCCAAGATCGGCTAGCGGTGGCAGAGACCCAGTACTTC. Its protein product is CASSQDRLAVAETQYF.

The rearrangement uses TRBV6-5 and TRBJ1-1; a possible D gene is TRBD1 (6 bases). V was trimmed by 1 base and J by 5 bases, leaving 14 bases between them. The CDR3 length is 15 residues. Germline loops: CDR1 MNHEY, CDR2 SVGAGI. The DNA for the CDR3 is TGTGCCAGCAGTTACTGGGTAAAGGGGGGTACTGAAGCTTTCTTT. Protein sequence: CASSYWVKGGTEAFF.

V gene TRBV4-2 combines with J gene TRBJ2-7, with TRBD2 identical over 8 bases. Germline-derived CDR1 and CDR2 are LGHNA and YNFKEQ. The CDR3 has 14 residues. Germline trimming cut 0 bases from V and 7 bases from J; bases unmatched to any gene: 5. The CDR3, as DNA: TGTGCCAGCAGCCAAGAACCGGGAGGGGGGGAGCAGTACTTC. Translated, it gives CASSQEPGGGEQYF.

The V gene is TRBV7-2, the J gene TRBJ2-1; possibly TRBD1 or TRBD2 for D (6 bases each). The CDR3 is 12 amino acids. Germline-derived CDR1 and CDR2 are SGHTA and FQGNSA. Trimming took off 6 bases at V and 9 bases at J, with 12 bases between the two ends. The CDR3: CASSWRGTEQFF. CDR3 in DNA: TGTGCCAGCAGTTGGAGGGGGACTGAGCAGTTCTTC.

This chain joins TRBV28 and TRBJ2-6; a possible D gene is TRBD2 (5 bases). From germline, CDR1 is MDHEN and CDR2 SYDVKM. V gave up 3 bases and J gave up 2 bases, with 8 bases separating them. This CDR3 contains 15 residues. Written as DNA, the CDR3 is TGTGCCAGCAGTTTCCGAGGGACTGGGGCCAACGTCCTGACTTTC. Translation gives CASSFRGTGANVLTF.